This T cell receptor beta chain was sequenced during a study of blood T cell repertoires in COVID-19. Study overall: Acute and convalescent COVID-19 samples came from the United States, Italy and Spain. Sample material is recorded as cDNA or gDNA derived from T cells, B-cell-depleted T cells, or PBMCs.

Trimming cost V 7 bases and J 0 bases, with 16 bases left between them. The germline gives CDR1 WSHSY, CDR2 SAAADI. The CDR3 consists of 15 residues. In the study's own analysis: Reference gene primer amplification yielded estimated nucleated cell counts. TCRdb's table, derived via immunoSEQ multiplex PCR, lists solely in-frame clones and lacks some. V, J and clone size reflect that table, while D and trimming were determined from the DNA. The sample holds approximately 230,000 clones; about four fifths are singletons and the top ten take about 8.9%. The receptor's source is a man aged 80 or over with acute or convalescent COVID-19. Sequenced input: peripheral blood. This chain connects TRBV10-2 to TRBJ2-7; weak D call: TRBD2 (6 bases). This chain's CDR3 is CASTIGTGLSYEQYF. CDR3 in DNA: TGCGCCAGCACCATAGGGACTGGTCTCTCCTACGAGCAGTACTTC.